These 18 T cell receptor beta chains came from one sample sequenced in a study of blood T cell repertoires in COVID-19. Using immunoSEQ multiplex PCR, the repertoire was profiled, and TCRdb retains in-frame clones only, with some absent. The sample has approximately 150,000 clones; roughly nine tenths are singletons. Source material: peripheral blood. These receptors were taken from a human donor in a cohort sampled during active COVID-19.

The J gene is TRBJ1-1, the V gene TRBV10-3; tentatively, D is TRBD1 (6 bases). Germline loops: CDR1 ENHRY, CDR2 SYGVKD. Trimming left V 4 bases short and J 2 bases short, with 11 bases between. The CDR3 contains 14 residues. CDR3 in DNA: TGTGCCATCAGTGTCGACAGGCTTAACACTGAAGCTTTCTTT. As protein: CAISVDRLNTEAFF.

The V and J genes are TRBV11-2 and TRBJ2-3; TRBD2 agrees at 10 bases. The CDR3 length is 16 residues. J was trimmed by 3 bases and V by 1 base; bases with no gene match: 4. Germline V lookup: CDR1 SGHAT, CDR2 FQNNGV. The CDR3 DNA follows: TGTGCCAGCAGCTTAGGAGCGGGGGGGCTTACAGATACGCAGTATTTT. Its translation: CASSLGAGGLTDTQYF.

V is TRBV4-1 and J is TRBJ1-6; D is undetermined. V was pared by 1 base and J by 2 bases, with 9 bases between. The CDR3 length is 16 residues. Germline CDR1 is MGHRA and CDR2 is YSYEKL. The CDR3 DNA follows: TGCGCCAGCAGCCAAGGAACCGGGACCTATAATTCACCCCTCCACTTT. Its protein product is CASSQGTGTYNSPLHF.

The V call is TRBV5-1, the J call TRBJ1-1; D is undetermined. This CDR3 contains 14 residues. CDR1 and CDR2 (germline): SGHRS, YFSETQ. V lost 4 bases, J lost 5 bases, and 15 bases lay in between. CDR3 in DNA: TGCGCCAGCAGCCAGAAAGACACTGGTACTGAAGCTTTCTTT. Translation: CASSQKDTGTEAFF.

This sequence joins TRBV4-1 and TRBJ1-1; D not certain. Per the germline V gene, CDR1 is MGHRA and CDR2 is YSYEKL. The ends were cut back, 5 bases at V and 8 bases at J, with 15 bases in the middle. The length of the CDR3 is 13 residues. This chain's CDR3 is CASSDARGIEAFF. The CDR3 coding sequence is TGCGCCAGCAGCGACGCCCGGGGAATAGAAGCTTTCTTT.

The chain carries TRBV5-4 and TRBJ2-7; the match to TRBD1 covers 8 bases. With 6 bases clipped from V and 3 bases from J, the junction kept 8 bases outside the gene matches. Germline CDR1 reads SGHNT; CDR2 reads YYREEE (reference sequence). The CDR3 consists of 14 residues. CDR3 in DNA: TGTGCCAGCAAGGAGACAGGGGATGGCTACGAGCAGTACTTC. Its translation is CASKETGDGYEQYF.

The rearrangement links TRBV6-5 to TRBJ1-6; a weak D match, TRBD1 (5 bases). CDR3 size: 13 residues. Trimming took 10 bases from V and 9 from J, leaving 16 bases between them. Germline CDR1 MNHEY, CDR2 SVGAGI. CDR3 bases: TGTGCCACCGGTGGGGCCTGGGGTTCACCCCTCCACTTT. As protein: CATGGAWGSPLHF.

This clone was detected only once. The J gene is TRBJ1-2, the V gene TRBV29-1, with a tentative D call TRBD1 (6 bases). The CDR3 covers 13 residues. Trimming took off 6 bases at V and 8 bases at J, with 19 bases between the two ends. Germline-derived CDR1 and CDR2 are SQVTM and ANQGSEA. As DNA, the CDR3 is TGCAGCGTCGTGATGGGGGCGCGCCGAGGCTACACCTTC. Amino acid sequence: CSVVMGARRGYTF.

The chain uses TRBV30 and TRBJ2-1; 8 bases map to TRBD2. V shed 4 bases, J shed 6 bases, and the junction held 17 bases outside the gene matches. This CDR3 spans 17 amino acids. From germline, CDR1 is GTSNPN and CDR2 SVGIG (reference sequence). The CDR3 nucleotides are TGTGCCTGGAACCCGTGGATCGGGGGGGCTCGTAGCAATGAGCAGTTCTTC. This codes for CAWNPWIGGARSNEQFF.

Only a few counts were recorded for this clone. The chain recombines TRBV11-2 with TRBJ1-1; D may be TRBD1 (6 bases). Germline V CDR1 and CDR2: SGHAT, FQNNGV. The CDR3 totals 14 residues. Trimming shortened V by 3 bases and J by 2 bases, and 10 bases separated the two germline ends. The CDR3 here is CASSLQGTNTEAFF. The CDR3, as DNA: TGTGCCAGCAGCTTGCAGGGGACCAACACTGAAGCTTTCTTT.

This chain uses TRBV15 with TRBJ1-5; D is uncertain. Germline V CDR1 and CDR2: LNHNV, YYDKDF (reference sequence). The CDR3 covers 15 residues. Trimming stripped 0 bases from V and 4 bases from J, with 10 bases between. This chain's CDR3 is CATSRDLAENQPQHF. The CDR3 bases are TGTGCCACCAGCAGAGATTTGGCAGAAAATCAGCCCCAGCATTTT. The variable domain in full, completed from reference TRBV15 and TRBJ1-5, reads DAMVIQNPRYQVTQFGKPVTLSCSQTLNHNVMYWYQQKSSQAPKLLFHYYDKDFNNEADTPDNFQSRRPNTSFCFLDIRSPGLGDTAMYLCATSRDLAENQPQHFGDGTRLSIL.

The rearrangement uses TRBV7-9 and TRBJ2-3; TRBD2 matches 9 bases. CDR3 length: 17 residues. V gave up 5 bases and J gave up 0 bases; unmatched junction bases: 9. Germline CDR1 reads SEHNR; CDR2 reads FQNEAQ (reference sequence). The CDR3 loop is CASSVLIAGESTDTQYF. DNA of the CDR3: TGTGCCAGCAGCGTACTGATAGCGGGAGAGAGCACAGATACGCAGTATTTT.

This chain uses TRBV7-2 with TRBJ2-7; D is perhaps TRBD1 (5 bases). With 4 bases removed from V and 6 bases from J, the gap between germline ends came to 13 bases. The CDR3 contains 13 residues. Germline V gives CDR1 SGHTA, CDR2 FQGNSA. The CDR3 sequence: CASSWGTLIEQYF. The CDR3 region has the DNA TGTGCCAGCAGCTGGGGCACCCTCATCGAGCAGTACTTC.

The chain recombines TRBV18 with TRBJ2-2; TRBD1 matches at 7 bases. Per germline, CDR1 KGHSH and CDR2 LQKENI. This CDR3 has 16 amino acids. J gave up 4 bases and V 3 bases, and 8 bases lay outside the gene matches. The CDR3, as DNA: TGTGCCAGCTCACCGCGAGGGACAGAGAGCACCGGGGAGCTGTTTTTT. Translated: CASSPRGTESTGELFF.

The chain carries TRBV5-1 and TRBJ2-2, with a possible D match to TRBD1 (6 bases). The V end was cut by 2 bases, the J end by 1 base, with 9 bases between. CDR3 length: 15 residues. Germline V gives CDR1 SGHRS, CDR2 YFSETQ. The CDR3 spells CASSFSGENTGELFF. Written as DNA, the CDR3 is TGCGCCAGCAGCTTCTCAGGGGAGAACACCGGGGAGCTGTTTTTT.

V is TRBV7-8 and J is TRBJ2-7; tentatively, D is TRBD2 (5 bases). Trimming took off 1 base at V and 4 bases at J, with 11 bases between the two ends. CDR3 size: 14 residues. The germline gives CDR1 SGHVS, CDR2 FQNEAQ. CDR3 coding DNA: TGTGCCAGCAGCTTAGGGATCGGGGAATACGAGCAGTACTTC. Residues: CASSLGIGEYEQYF.

The V and J genes are TRBV5-1 and TRBJ1-2; D call uncertain. This CDR3 comprises 15 residues. V was shortened by 6 bases and J by 3 bases, with 18 bases between the two germline ends. Germline CDR1 SGHRS, CDR2 YFSETQ. CDR3 DNA sequence: TGCGCCAGCACCCCCGGGTCCCGGTTCGACTATGGCTACACCTTC. Translation gives CASTPGSRFDYGYTF.

The chain has TRBV19 and TRBJ1-3; D perhaps matches TRBD1 (5 bases). Germline assignment: CDR1 LNHDA and CDR2 SQIVND (reference sequence). V gave up 0 bases and J gave up 1 base, with 7 bases separating them. The CDR3 has 15 amino acids. The CDR3 nucleotides read TGTGCCAGTAGTATAGACAGGGAATCTGGAAACACCATATATTTT. It encodes CASSIDRESGNTIYF.